The TCR beta chain under discussion was sequenced for a study of T cells in localized non-small cell lung cancer. Findings of the study overall: Sequencing, confined to only one tumor region, leaves heterogeneity possible. Uninvolved adjacent lung had more T cell clonality than any other tissue, topping tumor. Turning up in adjacent lung were a median around 60 of the top 100 tumor clones. Blood T cell density predicted longer survival; adjacent-lung clonality, shorter.

V was pared by 1 base and J by 0 bases, with 10 bases between. This CDR3 spans 16 amino acids. Germline CDR1 reads SGHNT; CDR2 reads YENEEA. Repertoires were generated with immunoSEQ multiplex PCR, while TCRdb's copy carries only in-frame clones and drops some. The table has about 2,100 clones, less than 35% seen once. The sample holds a few counts of this clone. Its antigen is currently unknown. This TCR was sampled from a male donor at least 60 years old with stage III lung adenocarcinoma. Material: lung tumor tissue, obtained before any cancer treatment. The chain has TRBV11-3 and TRBJ2-4; D may be TRBD1 (6 bases). The CDR3 spells CASSLVTGLAKNIQYF. DNA for the CDR3: TGTGCCAGCAGCTTAGTGACAGGCTTAGCCAAAAACATTCAGTACTTC.